This T cell receptor beta chain came from a study of T cell responses to AZD1222 COVID-19 vaccine. Germline CDR1 and CDR2: SGDLS and YYNGEE. Trimming cost V 0 bases and J 6 bases, with 19 bases left between them. The CDR3 is 16 residues long. Sequencing was performed with immunoSEQ multiplex PCR; in TCRdb, only in-frame clones are kept and a portion is missing. The table has 20,000 to 25,000 clones, approximately 79% seen once. On this clone: As yet, its antigen is unknown.

General study results and limits: Among those given AZD1222, only six were seropositive at baseline. Reports indicate that nearly half of spike-specific TCRs are directed at unmutated variant regions.

This TCR was sampled from an adult in good health. The sample was peripheral blood, taken on day 0 of AZD1222 vaccination. V usage is TRBV9 and J usage is TRBJ2-7; TRBD1 is a possible D gene (5 bases). CDR3 region: CASSVGAWQGRGEQYF. CDR3 coding DNA: TGTGCCAGCAGCGTAGGGGCTTGGCAGGGTAGGGGCGAGCAGTACTTC.